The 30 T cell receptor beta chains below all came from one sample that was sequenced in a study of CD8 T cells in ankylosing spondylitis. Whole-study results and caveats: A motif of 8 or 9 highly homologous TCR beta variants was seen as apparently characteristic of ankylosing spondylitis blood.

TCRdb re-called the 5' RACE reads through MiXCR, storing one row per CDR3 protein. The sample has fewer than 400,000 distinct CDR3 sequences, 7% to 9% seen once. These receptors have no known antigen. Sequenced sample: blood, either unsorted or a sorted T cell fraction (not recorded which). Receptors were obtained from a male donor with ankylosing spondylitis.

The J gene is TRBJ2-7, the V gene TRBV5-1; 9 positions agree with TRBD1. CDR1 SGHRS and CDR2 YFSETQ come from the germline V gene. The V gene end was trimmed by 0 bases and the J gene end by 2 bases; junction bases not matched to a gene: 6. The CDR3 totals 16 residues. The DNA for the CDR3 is TGCGCCAGCAGCTTGGAATCCGGGACAGGGCCCTACGAGCAGTACTTC. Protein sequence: CASSLESGTGPYEQYF.

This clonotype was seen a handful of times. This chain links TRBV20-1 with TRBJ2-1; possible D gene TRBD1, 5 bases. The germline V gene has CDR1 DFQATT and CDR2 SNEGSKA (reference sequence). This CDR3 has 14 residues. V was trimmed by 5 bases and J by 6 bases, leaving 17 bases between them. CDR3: CSAPARGHFNEQFF. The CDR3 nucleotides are TGCAGTGCTCCGGCAAGGGGTCACTTCAATGAGCAGTTCTTC.

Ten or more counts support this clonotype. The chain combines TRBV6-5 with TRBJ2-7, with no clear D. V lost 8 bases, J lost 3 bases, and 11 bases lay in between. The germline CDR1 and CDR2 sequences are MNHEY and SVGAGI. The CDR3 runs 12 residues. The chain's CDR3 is CASGIRDYEQYF. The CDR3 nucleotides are TGTGCCAGCGGGATAAGGGACTACGAGCAGTACTTC.

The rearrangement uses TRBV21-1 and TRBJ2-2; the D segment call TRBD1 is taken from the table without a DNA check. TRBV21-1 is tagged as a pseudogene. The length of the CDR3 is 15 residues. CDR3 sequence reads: CASRPTGGTTGELFF. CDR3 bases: TGTGCCAGCCGGCCTACAGGGGGGACGACCGGGGAGCTGTTTTTT.

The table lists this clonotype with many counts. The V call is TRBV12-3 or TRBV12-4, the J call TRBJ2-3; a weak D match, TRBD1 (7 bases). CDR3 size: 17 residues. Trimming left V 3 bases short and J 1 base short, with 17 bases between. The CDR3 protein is CASSFAGQHLRTDTQYF. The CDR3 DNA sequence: TGTGCCAGCAGTTTTGCGGGACAGCATCTGCGCACAGATACGCAGTATTTT.

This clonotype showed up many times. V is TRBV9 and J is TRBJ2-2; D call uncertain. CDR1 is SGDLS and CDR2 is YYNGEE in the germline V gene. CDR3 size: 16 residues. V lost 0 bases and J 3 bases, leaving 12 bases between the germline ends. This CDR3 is CASSVADGLYTGELFF. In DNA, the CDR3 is TGTGCCAGCAGCGTAGCCGACGGGCTTTACACCGGGGAGCTGTTTTTT.

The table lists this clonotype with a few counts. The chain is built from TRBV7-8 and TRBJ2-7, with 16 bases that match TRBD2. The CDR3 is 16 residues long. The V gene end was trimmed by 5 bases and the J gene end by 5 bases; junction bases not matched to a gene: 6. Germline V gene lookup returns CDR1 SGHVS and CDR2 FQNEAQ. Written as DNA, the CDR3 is TGTGCCAGCAGCCCCGGGACTAGCGGGAGGGCCCACGAGCAGTACTTC. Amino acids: CASSPGTSGRAHEQYF.

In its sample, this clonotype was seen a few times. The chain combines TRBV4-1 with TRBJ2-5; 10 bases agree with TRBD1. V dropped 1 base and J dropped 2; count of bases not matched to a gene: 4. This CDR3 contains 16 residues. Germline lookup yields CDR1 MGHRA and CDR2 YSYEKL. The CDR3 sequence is CASSQGGQGIQETQYF. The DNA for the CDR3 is TGCGCCAGCAGCCAAGGGGGACAGGGGATACAAGAGACCCAGTACTTC.

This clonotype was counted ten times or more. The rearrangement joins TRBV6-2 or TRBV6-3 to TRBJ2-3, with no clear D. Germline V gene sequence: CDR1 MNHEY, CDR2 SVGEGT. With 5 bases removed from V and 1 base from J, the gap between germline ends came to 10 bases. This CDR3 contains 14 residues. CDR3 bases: TGTGCCAGCAGTCCCCTAGTGGGCACAGATACGCAGTATTTT. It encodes CASSPLVGTDTQYF.

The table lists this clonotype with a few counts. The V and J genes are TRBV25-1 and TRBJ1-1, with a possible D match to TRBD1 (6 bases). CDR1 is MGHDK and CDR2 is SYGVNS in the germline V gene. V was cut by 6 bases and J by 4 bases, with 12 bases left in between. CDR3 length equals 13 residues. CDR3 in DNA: TGTGCCAGCAGCCGGGGGCAGGGCACTGAAGCTTTCTTT. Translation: CASSRGQGTEAFF.

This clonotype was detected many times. CDR3 amino acids: CASSHGDKPYEQYF. CDR3 nucleotides: TGTGCCAGCTCACACGGAGACAAACCCTACGAGCAGTACTTC. This chain joins TRBV18 and TRBJ2-7, with no clear D. V shed 4 bases and J shed 2 bases, with 12 bases lying between them. The length of the CDR3 is 14 residues. Germline V lookup: CDR1 KGHSH, CDR2 LQKENI.

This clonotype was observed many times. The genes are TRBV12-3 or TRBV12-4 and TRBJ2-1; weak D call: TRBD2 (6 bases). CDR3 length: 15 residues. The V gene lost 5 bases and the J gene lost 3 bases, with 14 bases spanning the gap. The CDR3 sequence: CASSPSEEDYNEQFF. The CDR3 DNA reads TGTGCCAGCAGTCCTAGCGAGGAGGACTACAATGAGCAGTTCTTC.

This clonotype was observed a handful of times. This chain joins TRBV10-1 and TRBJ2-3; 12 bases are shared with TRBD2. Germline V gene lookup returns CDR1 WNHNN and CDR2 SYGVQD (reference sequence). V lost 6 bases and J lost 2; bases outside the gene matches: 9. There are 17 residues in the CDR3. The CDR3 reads CASSPGLAGSNTDTQYF. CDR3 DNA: TGCGCCAGCAGCCCGGGACTAGCGGGTAGTAACACAGATACGCAGTATTTT.

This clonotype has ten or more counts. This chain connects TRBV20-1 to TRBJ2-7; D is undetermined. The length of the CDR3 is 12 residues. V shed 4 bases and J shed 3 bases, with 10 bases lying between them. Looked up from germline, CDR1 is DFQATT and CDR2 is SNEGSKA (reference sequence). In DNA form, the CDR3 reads TGCAGTGCTACCGGACCGCGCTACGAGCAGTACTTC. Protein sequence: CSATGPRYEQYF.

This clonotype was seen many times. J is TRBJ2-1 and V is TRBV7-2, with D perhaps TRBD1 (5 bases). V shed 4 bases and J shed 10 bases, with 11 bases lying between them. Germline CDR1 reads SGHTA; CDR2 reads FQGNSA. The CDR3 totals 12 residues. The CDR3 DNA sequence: TGTGCCAGCAGCTCGATCTACAGGGAGCAGTTCTTC. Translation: CASSSIYREQFF.

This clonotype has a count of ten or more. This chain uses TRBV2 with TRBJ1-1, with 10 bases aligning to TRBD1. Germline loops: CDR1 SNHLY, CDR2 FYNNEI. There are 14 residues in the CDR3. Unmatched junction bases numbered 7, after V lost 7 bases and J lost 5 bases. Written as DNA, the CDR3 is TGTGCCAGCACCCGGGACAGGGGAAGGACTGAAGCTTTCTTT. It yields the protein CASTRDRGRTEAFF.

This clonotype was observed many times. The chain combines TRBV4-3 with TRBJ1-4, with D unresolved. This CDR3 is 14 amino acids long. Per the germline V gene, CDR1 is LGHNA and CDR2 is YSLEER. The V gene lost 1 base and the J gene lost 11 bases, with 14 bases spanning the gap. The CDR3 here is CASSQGRETDKLFF. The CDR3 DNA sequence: TGCGCCAGCAGCCAAGGTCGGGAGACTGACAAACTGTTTTTT.

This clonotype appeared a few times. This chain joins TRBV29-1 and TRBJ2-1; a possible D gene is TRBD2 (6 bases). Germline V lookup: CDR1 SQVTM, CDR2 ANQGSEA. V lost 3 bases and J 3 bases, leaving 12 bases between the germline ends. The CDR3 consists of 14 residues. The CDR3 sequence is CSVENGRIYNEQFF. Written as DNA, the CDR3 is TGCAGCGTTGAGAACGGGAGAATCTACAATGAGCAGTTCTTC.

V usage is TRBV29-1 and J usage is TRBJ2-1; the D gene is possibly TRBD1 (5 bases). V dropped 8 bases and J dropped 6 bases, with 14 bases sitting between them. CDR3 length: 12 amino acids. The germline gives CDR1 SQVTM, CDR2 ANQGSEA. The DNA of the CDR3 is TGCAGCTCCGTTAGGGGTCCCAATGAGCAGTTCTTC. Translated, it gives CSSVRGPNEQFF.

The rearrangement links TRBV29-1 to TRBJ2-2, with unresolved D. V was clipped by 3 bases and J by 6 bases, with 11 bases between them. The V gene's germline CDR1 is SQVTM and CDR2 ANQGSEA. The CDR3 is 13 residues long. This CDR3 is CSVDDLTAGELFF. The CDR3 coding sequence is TGCAGCGTTGACGACCTGACGGCCGGGGAGCTGTTTTTT.

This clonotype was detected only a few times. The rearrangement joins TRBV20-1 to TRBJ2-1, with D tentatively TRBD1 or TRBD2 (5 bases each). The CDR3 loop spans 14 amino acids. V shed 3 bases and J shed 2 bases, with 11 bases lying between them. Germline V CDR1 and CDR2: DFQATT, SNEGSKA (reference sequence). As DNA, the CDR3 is TGCAGTGCTAGTCGGGACGCCCCCTACAATGAGCAGTTCTTC. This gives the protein CSASRDAPYNEQFF.

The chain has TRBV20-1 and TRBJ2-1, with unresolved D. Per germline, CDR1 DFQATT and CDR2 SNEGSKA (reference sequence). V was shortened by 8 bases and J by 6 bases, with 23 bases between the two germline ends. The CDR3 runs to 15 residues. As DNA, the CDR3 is TGCAGTCGTCAAAGAAGTCCCGGCGCCGGCAATGAGCAGTTCTTC. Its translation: CSRQRSPGAGNEQFF.

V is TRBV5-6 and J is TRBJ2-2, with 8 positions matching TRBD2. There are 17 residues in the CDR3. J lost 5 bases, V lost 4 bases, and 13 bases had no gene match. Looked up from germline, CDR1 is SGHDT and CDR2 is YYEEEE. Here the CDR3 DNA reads TGTGCCAGCAGCCTGGCCCGAGCGGGGGTACTAACCGGGGAGCTGTTTTTT. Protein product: CASSLARAGVLTGELFF. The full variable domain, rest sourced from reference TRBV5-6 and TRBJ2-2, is DAGVTQSPTHLIKTRGQQVTLRCSPKSGHDTVSWYQQALGQGPQFIFQYYEEEERQRGNFPDRFSGHQFPNYSSELNVNALLLGDSALYLCASSLARAGVLTGELFFGEGSRLTVL.

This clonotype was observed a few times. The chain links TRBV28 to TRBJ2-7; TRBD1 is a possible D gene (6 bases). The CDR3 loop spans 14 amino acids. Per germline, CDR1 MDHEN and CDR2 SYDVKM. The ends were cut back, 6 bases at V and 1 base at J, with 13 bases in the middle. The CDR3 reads CASRLTGDSYEQYF. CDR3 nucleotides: TGTGCCAGCAGGCTGACAGGAGATTCCTACGAGCAGTACTTC.

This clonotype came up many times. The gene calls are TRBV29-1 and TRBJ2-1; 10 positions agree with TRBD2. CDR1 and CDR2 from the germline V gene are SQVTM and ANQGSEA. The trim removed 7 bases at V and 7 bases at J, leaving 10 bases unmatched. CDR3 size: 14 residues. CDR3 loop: CSGEAGGFRNEQFF. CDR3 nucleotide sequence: TGCAGCGGCGAAGCGGGGGGGTTTCGAAATGAGCAGTTCTTC.

The CDR3: CAISPGTGALKETQYF. The CDR3 bases are TGTGCCATCAGCCCCGGGACAGGGGCTTTGAAAGAGACCCAGTACTTC. The chain links TRBV10-3 to TRBJ2-5, with TRBD1 matching over 10 bases. Germline CDR1 ENHRY, CDR2 SYGVKD. The V and J ends lost 6 bases and 3 bases, in that order; junction bases with no gene match: 10. The CDR3 extends over 16 amino acids.

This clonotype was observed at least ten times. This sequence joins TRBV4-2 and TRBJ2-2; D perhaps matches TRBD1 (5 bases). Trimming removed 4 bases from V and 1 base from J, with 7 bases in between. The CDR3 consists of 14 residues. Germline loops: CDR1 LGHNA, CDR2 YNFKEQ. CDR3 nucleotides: TGTGCCAGCAGCCCCCAGGGGAACACCGGGGAGCTGTTTTTT. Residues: CASSPQGNTGELFF.

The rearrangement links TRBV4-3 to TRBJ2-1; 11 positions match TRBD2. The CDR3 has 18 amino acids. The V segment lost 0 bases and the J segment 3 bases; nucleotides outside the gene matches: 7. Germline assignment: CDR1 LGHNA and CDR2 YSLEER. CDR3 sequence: CASSQDLMTSGDYNEQFF. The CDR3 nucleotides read TGCGCCAGCAGCCAAGATTTAATGACTAGCGGGGACTACAATGAGCAGTTCTTC.

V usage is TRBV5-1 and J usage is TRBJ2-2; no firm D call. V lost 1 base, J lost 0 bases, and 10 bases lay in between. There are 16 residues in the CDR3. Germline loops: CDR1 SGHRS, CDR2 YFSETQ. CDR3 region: CASSLSTSSNTGELFF. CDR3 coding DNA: TGCGCCAGCAGCTTGTCTACCTCATCGAACACCGGGGAGCTGTTTTTT.

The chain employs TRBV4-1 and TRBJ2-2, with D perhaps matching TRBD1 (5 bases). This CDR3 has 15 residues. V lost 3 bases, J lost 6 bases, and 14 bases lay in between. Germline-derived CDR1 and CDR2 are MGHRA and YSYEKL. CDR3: CASSHQIDSPGELFF. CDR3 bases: TGCGCCAGCAGCCACCAGATCGACAGTCCCGGGGAGCTGTTTTTT.